This TCR beta chain was sequenced during a study of STAT5B mutations in CD4+ large granular lymphocyte leukemia. Across the study: When available, cryopreserved cells underwent CD8+ depletion before CD4+ selection. General study results and limits: Top patient clones used TRBV06 genes more often: 8/27 versus 2/35 in controls. Without HLA matching, higher CD4+ than CD8+ T-LGLL clonality could reflect small sample size.

This was a survey-level run. Libraries were prepared by immunoSEQ multiplex PCR; TCRdb keeps only in-frame clonotypes and omits some of them. The sample lists 7,500 to 8,500 clones; over 60% were seen once. J was trimmed by 8 bases and V by 5 bases; bases with no gene match: 11. Per the germline V gene, CDR1 is LNHDA and CDR2 is SQIVND (reference sequence). This CDR3 spans 16 amino acids. Notes on this clone: Its antigen is not known.

The TCR originated in a woman aged 60-75 years with CD4+ T-cell large granular lymphocyte leukemia. The J gene is TRBJ2-2, the V gene TRBV19, with TRBD2 identical over 10 bases. The sample was PBMCs. Written as DNA, the CDR3 is TGTGCCAGTAGTCTATTAGCGGGGGGAATGATTGGGGAGCTGTTTTTT. Protein sequence: CASSLLAGGMIGELFF. Drawing the rest from reference TRBV19 and TRBJ2-2, the complete variable domain is DGGITQSPKYLFRKEGQNVTLSCEQNLNHDAMYWYRQDPGQGLRLIYYSQIVNDFQKGDIAEGYSVSREKKESFPLTVTSAQKNPTAFYLCASSLLAGGMIGELFFGEGSRLTVL.